This T cell receptor beta chain appears in the sequencing data of a study of OX40 agonist ivuxolimab in advanced cancers. With respect to the entire study: Ivuxolimab was an agonistic, fully human IgG2 monoclonal antibody directed against OX40 (CD134), a costimulatory receptor. Partial responses were achieved by three dose-escalation patients, of whom one had hepatocellular carcinoma and two had cutaneous melanoma. The point of sequencing TCRbeta in the periphery was to test whether ivuxolimab changed TCR sequence diversity and drove clonal T-cell expansion. Patients were allowed to have had prior anti-PD-1, anti-PD-L1 or anti-CTLA-4 therapy, and around 41% of the dose-escalation patients had previously received checkpoint inhibitors. In the dose-escalation cohort, approximately 83% of patients were male, and the mean age was roughly 60 years with a range of roughly 23 to 79. Of the roughly 53 patients in dose escalation, about 19 had hepatocellular carcinoma, some 15 had melanoma, 9 had renal cell carcinoma and 9 had head and neck cancer. The paper covers the monotherapy dose-escalation part of the phase I ivuxolimab trial, which included N of about 50 patients. Intravenous ivuxolimab was administered to patients every 2 weeks at six dose levels: 0.01, 0.1, 0.3, 1.5, 3 and 10 mg/kg. What the authors observed across the whole study: Clonal expansion of both CD4+ and CD8+ blood T cells was observed from baseline to week 6 at doses 0.1 to 3.0 mg/kg. Low levels of normalized T-cell clonal expansion were also shown by some nonresponding patients. Antigen specificity was not determined for the clonally expanded peripheral T cells. In partial responders in the 0.1-3.0 mg/kg groups, normalized peripheral clonal expansion was found to be among the lowest, especially among CD8+ T cells. After ivuxolimab, CD8+ T cells had more expanded clones than CD4+ T cells on average.

V is pared back by 8 bases and J by 5 bases, with 22 bases lying between the germline termini. Taken from cysteine to phenylalanine, the CDR3 has 16 residues. Only the CDR3 DNA is retained, 48 bases long and in frame from the first base. CDR1 and CDR2 are read off the germline V gene as LGHNA and YSLEER. Genomic DNA was extracted from sorted cells for sequencing of the TCRbeta CDR3 region. The immunoSEQ Assay was used for sequencing of TCRbeta CDR3 regions. In TCRdb, the immuneACCESS table is reduced to in-frame sequences with V and J assigned. These tables do not hold every clone; where another copy was compared, an unresolved V gene accounts for under half, and the others remain unexplained. A total of around 140,000 clones appear in this sample, just over 90% of them only once. Over 0.8% of the sample goes to the ten largest clones. A note on this clone: The antigen this receptor binds is unknown. No base qualities exist here, and no much larger clone lies one base off it.

The trial excluded patients who had a history of autoimmune disease or who were on systemic immunosuppression. Peripheral blood for TCR sequencing was collected from all dose cohorts at baseline, on cycle 4 day 1, and on cycle 7 day 1. Samples came from an open-label, multicenter, first-in-human phase I dose-escalation trial of ivuxolimab. Adults with locally advanced or metastatic head and neck squamous cell, hepatocellular, melanoma or renal cell carcinoma were enrolled in the trial. Before TCR sequencing, CD4+ T cells and CD8+ T cells were sorted from peripheral blood as separate populations. This clonotype was obtained from an adult with an advanced solid tumor such as melanoma, head and neck, liver or kidney cancer. The sample in question was CD4+ or CD8+ T cells sorted from blood, obtained in a trial of the OX40 agonist ivuxolimab. The sequence is built from TRBV4-3 and TRBJ1-5, with TRBD1 as a weak D call on 5 bases. This receptor has the CDR3 CASGIKGRPGDQPQHF. In nucleotide form, the sequence is TGCGCCAGCGGAATCAAGGGGCGCCCCGGCGATCAGCCCCAGCATTTT.